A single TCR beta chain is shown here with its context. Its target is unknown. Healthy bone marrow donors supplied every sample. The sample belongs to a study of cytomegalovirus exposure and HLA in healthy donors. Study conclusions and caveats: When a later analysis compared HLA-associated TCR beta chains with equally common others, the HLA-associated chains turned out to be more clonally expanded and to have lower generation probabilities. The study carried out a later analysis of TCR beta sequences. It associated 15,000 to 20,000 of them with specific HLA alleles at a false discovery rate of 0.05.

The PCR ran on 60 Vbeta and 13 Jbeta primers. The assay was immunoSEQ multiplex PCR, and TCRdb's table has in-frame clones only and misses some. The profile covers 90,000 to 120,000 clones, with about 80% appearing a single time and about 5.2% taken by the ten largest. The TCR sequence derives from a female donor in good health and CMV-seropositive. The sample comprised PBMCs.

DNA for the CDR3: TGTGCCAGCAGCGTAGATCTAGCGGGAGCCCGCGAGCAGTACTTC. Translated: CASSVDLAGAREQYF. This chain joins TRBV9 and TRBJ2-7, with 10 bases that match TRBD2. V trimming: 0 bases; J trimming: 6 bases; junction bases outside the gene matches: 6. The CDR3 is made up of 15 amino acids. In germline, CDR1 is SGDLS, CDR2 YYNGEE.